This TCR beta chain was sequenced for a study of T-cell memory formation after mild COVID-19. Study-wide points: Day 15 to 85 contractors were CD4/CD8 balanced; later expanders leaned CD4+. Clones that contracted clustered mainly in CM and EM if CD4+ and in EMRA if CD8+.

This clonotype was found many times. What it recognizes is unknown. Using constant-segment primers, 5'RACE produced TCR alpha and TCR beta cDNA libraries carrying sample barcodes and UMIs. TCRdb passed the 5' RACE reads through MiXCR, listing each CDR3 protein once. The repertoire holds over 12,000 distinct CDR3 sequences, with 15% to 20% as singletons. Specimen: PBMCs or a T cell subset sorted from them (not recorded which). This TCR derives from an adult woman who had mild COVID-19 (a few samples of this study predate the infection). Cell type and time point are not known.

The DNA of the CDR3 is TGTGCCATCACAGGGTTCGACAACAATGAGCAGTTCTTC. Its translation is CAITGFDNNEQFF. The chain joins TRBV6-6 to TRBJ2-1, with D maybe TRBD1 (6 bases). Trimming shortened V by 10 bases and J by 5 bases, and 15 bases separated the two germline ends. Germline CDR1 MNHNY, CDR2 SVGAGI (reference sequence). This CDR3 spans 13 amino acids.